Below are 10 T cell receptor beta chains sequenced from a single sample in a study of T cells after posttransplantation cyclophosphamide. Control samples came 1 year after myeloablative marrow transplants with methotrexate plus calcineurin inhibitor. The protocol was immunoSEQ multiplex PCR, while the TCRdb copy is restricted to in-frame clones and leaves out a portion. Altogether 15,000 to 20,000 clones are present, approximately 81% being singletons, with the ten largest covering approximately 2.9%. Source: PBMCs, taken around 410 days after allogeneic stem cell transplant with calcineurin inhibitor and methotrexate. These receptor sequences come from a male patient in his thirties who received an allogeneic stem cell transplant from an unrelated donor, was CMV-positive, and had acute and chronic GVHD. Some T cells could come from the graft donor.

This chain connects TRBV7-3 to TRBJ2-1; 7 positions match TRBD2. This CDR3 has 15 residues. After removal of 6 bases from V and 6 bases from J, the junction contained 11 bases not matched to a gene. Germline V gene data show CDR1 as SGHTA and CDR2 as FQGTGA. Here the CDR3 reads CASRTGGEGINEQFF. CDR3 in DNA: TGTGCCAGCAGGACCGGTGGGGAGGGGATCAATGAGCAGTTCTTC.

The genes are TRBV11-3 and TRBJ2-5; TRBD1 might be the D (6 bases). The germline V gene has CDR1 SGHNT and CDR2 YENEEA. V shed 0 bases and J shed 7 bases, with 6 bases lying between them. The CDR3 consists of 12 residues. The CDR3 sequence is CASSLEQGTQYF. The CDR3 bases are TGTGCCAGCAGCTTAGAACAGGGGACCCAGTACTTC.

In this sample, this clone turned up once. The V call is TRBV14, the J call TRBJ2-2, with D perhaps matching TRBD2 (5 bases). The V gene's germline CDR1 is SGHDN and CDR2 FVKESK. V lost 0 bases to trimming and J lost 7 bases, with 24 bases between them. The CDR3 runs 19 residues. CDR3 amino acids: CASSQDIIREGWMDGELFF. DNA for the CDR3: TGTGCCAGCAGCCAAGATATCATAAGAGAGGGTTGGATGGACGGGGAGCTGTTTTTT.

The chain uses TRBV6-6 and TRBJ1-1, with D possibly being TRBD1 (6 bases). The germline CDR1 and CDR2 sequences are MNHNY and SVGAGI (reference sequence). Trimming shortened V by 6 bases and J by 3 bases, and 14 bases separated the two germline ends. There are 14 residues in the CDR3. The CDR3 region is CASSEDSAYTEAFF. The CDR3 DNA is TGTGCCAGCAGCGAGGACAGCGCTTACACTGAAGCTTTCTTT.

The chain joins TRBV6-5 to TRBJ1-2; D remains ambiguous. This CDR3 has 14 residues. V lost 2 bases to trimming and J lost 4 bases, with 11 bases between them. Germline CDR1 MNHEY, CDR2 SVGAGI. This CDR3 is CASSYTGSIYGYTF. In nucleotides, the CDR3 is TGTGCCAGCAGTTACACCGGGTCGATCTATGGCTACACCTTC.

The chain links TRBV6-5 to TRBJ1-1; TRBD1 agrees at 9 bases. This CDR3 spans 13 amino acids. With V trimmed by 4 bases and J by 3 bases, 0 bases remained unmatched. The germline gives CDR1 MNHEY, CDR2 SVGAGI. CDR3 loop: CASSWTGDTEAFF. The CDR3, as DNA: TGTGCCAGCAGTTGGACAGGGGACACTGAAGCTTTCTTT.

This clone was detected a few times. The chain uses TRBV19 and TRBJ1-1; 7 bases are shared with TRBD1. CDR1 is LNHDA and CDR2 is SQIVND in the germline V gene (reference sequence). The J segment lost 1 base and the V segment lost 8 bases, leaving 16 bases of the junction unmatched. The CDR3 is 17 residues long. The CDR3 sequence is CASYPVPGQRRNTEAFF. Written as DNA, the CDR3 is TGTGCCAGTTACCCCGTACCGGGACAGAGAAGGAACACTGAAGCTTTCTTT.

This sequence joins TRBV7-9 and TRBJ1-4; TRBD1 might be the D (6 bases). The CDR3 spans 13 residues. Between the trimmed V and J ends, which lost 2 bases and 7 bases, there was a span of 8 bases. Germline assignment: CDR1 SEHNR and CDR2 FQNEAQ (reference sequence). In DNA form, the CDR3 reads TGTGCCAGCAGCTTAAGGGGGGGTGAAAAACTGTTTTTT. This codes for CASSLRGGEKLFF.

The chain carries TRBV29-1 and TRBJ2-5, with 11 positions matching TRBD2. V lost 5 bases to trimming and J lost 8 bases; unmatched junction nucleotides: 10. The length of the CDR3 is 14 residues. From germline, CDR1 is SQVTM and CDR2 ANQGSEA. The CDR3 DNA is TGCAGCGTTACGACTAGCGGGAAGAGGGAAACCCAGTACTTC. Its translation: CSVTTSGKRETQYF.

The V call is TRBV2, the J call TRBJ1-2; TRBD1 is a possible D gene (6 bases). Germline V CDR1 and CDR2: SNHLY, FYNNEI. Trimming took off 4 bases at V and 4 bases at J, with 10 bases between the two ends. CDR3 length equals 13 residues. CDR3 DNA sequence: TGTGCCAGCAGTGGGGAGGGGGGCTATGGCTACACCTTC. It specifies CASSGEGGYGYTF.